This entry features one T cell receptor beta chain sequence. Antigen specificity is unknown. The data were obtained in a study of cytomegalovirus exposure and HLA in healthy donors. Study-wide results and caveats: The authors enumerated 180 or so TCR beta chains as linked to cytomegalovirus. It was reported in a later analysis that an Asian-associated ancestry cluster showed fewer N-insertions than the roughly 670-donor mean.

PCR amplification relied on 60 Vbeta primers (plus 13 Jbeta primers). TCRdb's table, derived via immunoSEQ multiplex PCR, lists solely in-frame clones and lacks some. This sample has around 140,000 clones, with around four fifths found just once. The V end was cut by 0 bases, the J end by 7 bases, with 10 bases between. Germline values: CDR1 MGHRA, CDR2 YSYEKL. The CDR3 extends over 14 amino acids. This sequence originates from a male donor in good health and CMV-seronegative. The rearrangement uses TRBV4-1 and TRBJ2-1, with D tentatively TRBD1 (6 bases). The sequencing sample was made of PBMCs. The CDR3 region has the DNA TGCGCCAGCAGCCAAGATACAGGGCGTAATGAGCAGTTCTTC. Protein: CASSQDTGRNEQFF.